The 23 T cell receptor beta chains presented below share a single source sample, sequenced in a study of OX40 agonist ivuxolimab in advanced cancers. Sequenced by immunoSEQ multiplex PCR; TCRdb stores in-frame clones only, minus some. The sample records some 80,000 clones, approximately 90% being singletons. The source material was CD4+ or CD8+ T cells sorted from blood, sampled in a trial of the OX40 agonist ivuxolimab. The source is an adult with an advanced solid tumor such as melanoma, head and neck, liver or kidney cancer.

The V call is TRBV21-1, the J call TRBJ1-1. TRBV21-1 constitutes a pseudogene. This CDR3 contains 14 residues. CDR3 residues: CASSKVGLSTEAFF. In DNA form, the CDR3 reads TGTGCCAGCAGCAAAGTAGGGTTGAGCACTGAAGCTTTCTTT.

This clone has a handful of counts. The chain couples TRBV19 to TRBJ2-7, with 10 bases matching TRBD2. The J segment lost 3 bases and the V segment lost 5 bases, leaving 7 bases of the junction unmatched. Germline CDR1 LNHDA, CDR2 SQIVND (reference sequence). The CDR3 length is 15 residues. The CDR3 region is CASSRASSGGYEQYF. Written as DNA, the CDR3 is TGTGCCAGTAGTCGGGCGTCTAGCGGGGGCTACGAGCAGTACTTC.

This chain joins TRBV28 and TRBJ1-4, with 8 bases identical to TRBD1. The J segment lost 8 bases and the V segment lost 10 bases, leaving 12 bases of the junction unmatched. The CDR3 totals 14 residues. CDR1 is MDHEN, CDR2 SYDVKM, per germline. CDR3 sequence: CATHSPGQGEKLFF. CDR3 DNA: TGTGCCACCCACTCCCCCGGACAGGGCGAAAAACTGTTTTTT.

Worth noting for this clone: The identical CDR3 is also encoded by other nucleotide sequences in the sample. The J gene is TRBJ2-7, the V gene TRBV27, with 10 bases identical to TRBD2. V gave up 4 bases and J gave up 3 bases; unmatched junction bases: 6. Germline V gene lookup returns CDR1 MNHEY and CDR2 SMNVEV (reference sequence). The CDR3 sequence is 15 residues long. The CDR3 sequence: CASSSRTSGGYEQYF. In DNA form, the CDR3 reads TGTGCCAGCAGTTCCCGGACTAGCGGAGGCTACGAGCAGTACTTC.

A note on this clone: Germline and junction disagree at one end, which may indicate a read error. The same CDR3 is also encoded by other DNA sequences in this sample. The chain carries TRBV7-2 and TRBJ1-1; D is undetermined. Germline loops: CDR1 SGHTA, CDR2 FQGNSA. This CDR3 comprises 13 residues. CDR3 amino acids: CASSFFPNTEAFF. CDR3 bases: TGTGCCAGCAGCTTTTTCCCGAACACTGAGGCTTTCTTT.

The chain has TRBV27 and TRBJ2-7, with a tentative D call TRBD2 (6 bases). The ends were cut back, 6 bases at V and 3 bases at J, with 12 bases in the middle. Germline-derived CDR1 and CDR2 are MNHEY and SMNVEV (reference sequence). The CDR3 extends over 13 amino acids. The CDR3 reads CASRRMGGYEQYF. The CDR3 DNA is TGTGCCAGCAGAAGGATGGGGGGCTACGAGCAGTACTTC.

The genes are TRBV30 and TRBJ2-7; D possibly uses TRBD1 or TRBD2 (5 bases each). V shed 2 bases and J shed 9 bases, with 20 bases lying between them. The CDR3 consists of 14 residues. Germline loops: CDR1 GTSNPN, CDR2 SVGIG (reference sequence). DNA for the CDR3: TGTGCCTGGAGTACGGGACCCTCGACTCACGGGCAGTACTTC. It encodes CAWSTGPSTHGQYF.

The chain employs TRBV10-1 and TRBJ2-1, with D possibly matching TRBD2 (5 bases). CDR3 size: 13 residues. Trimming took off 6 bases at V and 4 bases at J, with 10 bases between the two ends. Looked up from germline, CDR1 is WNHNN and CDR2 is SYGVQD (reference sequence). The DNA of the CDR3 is TGCGCCAGCAGCGCCACTAGGTACAATGAGCAGTTCTTC. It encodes CASSATRYNEQFF.

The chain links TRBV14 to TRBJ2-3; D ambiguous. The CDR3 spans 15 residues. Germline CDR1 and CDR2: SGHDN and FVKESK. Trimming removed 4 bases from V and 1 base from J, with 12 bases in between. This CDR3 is CASSLRLGGTDTQYF. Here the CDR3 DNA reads TGTGCCAGCAGCCTACGTTTGGGCGGCACAGATACGCAGTATTTT. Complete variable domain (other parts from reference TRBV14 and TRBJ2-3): EAGVTQFPSHSVIEKGQTVTLRCDPISGHDNLYWYRRVMGKEIKFLLHFVKESKQDESGMPNNRFLAERTGGTYSTLKVQPAELEDSGVYFCASSLRLGGTDTQYFGPGTRLTVL.

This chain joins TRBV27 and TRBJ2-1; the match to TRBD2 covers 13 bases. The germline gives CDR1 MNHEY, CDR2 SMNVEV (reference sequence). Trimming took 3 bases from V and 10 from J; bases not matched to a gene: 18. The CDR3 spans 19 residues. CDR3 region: CASSFGLAGDLGTVEEQFF. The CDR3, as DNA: TGTGCCAGCAGTTTCGGACTAGCGGGAGATCTTGGTACGGTGGAGGAGCAGTTCTTC.

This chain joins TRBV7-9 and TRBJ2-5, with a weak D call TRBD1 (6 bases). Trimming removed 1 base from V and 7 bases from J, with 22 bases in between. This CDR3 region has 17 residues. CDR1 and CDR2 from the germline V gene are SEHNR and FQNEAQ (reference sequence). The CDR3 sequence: CASSLGPSRGVAGTQYF. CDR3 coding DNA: TGTGCCAGCAGCTTAGGGCCCTCCAGGGGAGTAGCAGGGACCCAGTACTTC.

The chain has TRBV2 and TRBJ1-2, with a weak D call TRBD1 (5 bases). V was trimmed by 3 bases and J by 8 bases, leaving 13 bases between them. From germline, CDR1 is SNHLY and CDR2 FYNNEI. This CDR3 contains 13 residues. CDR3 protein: CASSDRVVGGYTF. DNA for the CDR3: TGTGCCAGCAGTGACAGGGTGGTGGGCGGCTACACCTTC.

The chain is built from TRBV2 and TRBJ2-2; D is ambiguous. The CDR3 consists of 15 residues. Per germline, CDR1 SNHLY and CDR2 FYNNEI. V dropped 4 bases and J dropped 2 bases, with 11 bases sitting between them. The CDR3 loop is CASSVLGYNTGELFF. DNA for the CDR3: TGTGCCAGCAGTGTCCTCGGCTATAACACCGGGGAGCTGTTTTTT.

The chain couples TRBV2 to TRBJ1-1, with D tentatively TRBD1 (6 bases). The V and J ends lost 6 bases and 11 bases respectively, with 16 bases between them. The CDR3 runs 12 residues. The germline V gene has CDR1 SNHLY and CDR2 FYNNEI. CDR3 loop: CASSHDRISAFF. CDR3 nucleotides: TGTGCCAGCAGCCACGACAGGATCTCGGCTTTCTTT.

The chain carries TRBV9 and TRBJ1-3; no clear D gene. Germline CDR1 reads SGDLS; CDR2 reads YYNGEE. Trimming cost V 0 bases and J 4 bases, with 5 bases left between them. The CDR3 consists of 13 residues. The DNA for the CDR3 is TGTGCCAGCAGCGTAGAGGAGGGAAACACCATATATTTT. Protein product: CASSVEEGNTIYF.

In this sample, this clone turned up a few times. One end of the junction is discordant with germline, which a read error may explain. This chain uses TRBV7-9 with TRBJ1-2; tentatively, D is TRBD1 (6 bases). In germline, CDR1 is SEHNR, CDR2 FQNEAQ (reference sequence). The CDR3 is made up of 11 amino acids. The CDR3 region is CASSLLGDKYF. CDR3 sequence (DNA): TGTGCCAGCAGCTTGCTGGGGGACAAATACTTC. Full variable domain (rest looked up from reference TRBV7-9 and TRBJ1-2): DTGVSQNPRHKITKRGQNVTFRCDPISEHNRLYWYRQTLGQGPEFLTYFQNEAQLEKSRLLSDRFSAERPKGSFSTLEIQRTEQGDSAMYLCASSLLGDKYFGSGTRLTVV.

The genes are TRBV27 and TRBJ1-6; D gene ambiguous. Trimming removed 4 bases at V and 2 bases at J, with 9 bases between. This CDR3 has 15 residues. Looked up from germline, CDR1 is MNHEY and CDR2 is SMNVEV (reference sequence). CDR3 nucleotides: TGTGCCAGCAGTTCTGACACTACCTATAATTCACCCCTCCACTTT. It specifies CASSSDTTYNSPLHF.

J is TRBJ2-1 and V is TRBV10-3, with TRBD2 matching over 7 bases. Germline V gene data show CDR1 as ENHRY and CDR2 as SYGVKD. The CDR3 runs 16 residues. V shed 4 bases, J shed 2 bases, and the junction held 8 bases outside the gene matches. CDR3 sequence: CAISGGSGRTYNEQFF. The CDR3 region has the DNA TGTGCCATCAGTGGGGGTAGCGGGCGAACCTACAATGAGCAGTTCTTC.

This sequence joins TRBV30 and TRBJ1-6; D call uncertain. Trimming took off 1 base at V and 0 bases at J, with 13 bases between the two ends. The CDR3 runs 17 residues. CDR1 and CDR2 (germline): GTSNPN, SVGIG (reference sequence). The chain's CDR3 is CAWSEGNWGSYNSPLHF. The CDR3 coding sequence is TGTGCCTGGAGTGAGGGCAACTGGGGCTCCTATAATTCACCCCTCCACTTT. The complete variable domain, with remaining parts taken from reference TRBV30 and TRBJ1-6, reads SQTIHQWPATLVQPVGSPLSLECTVEGTSNPNLYWYRQAAGRGLQLLFYSVGIGQISSEVPQNLSASRPQDRQFILSSKKLLLSDSGFYLCAWSEGNWGSYNSPLHFGNGTRLTVT.

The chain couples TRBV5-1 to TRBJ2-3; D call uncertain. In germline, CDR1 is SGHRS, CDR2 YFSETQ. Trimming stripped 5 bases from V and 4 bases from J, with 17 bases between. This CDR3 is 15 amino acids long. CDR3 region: CASSLAGTFPDTQYF. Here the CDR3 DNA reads TGCGCCAGCAGTCTGGCAGGTACTTTTCCAGATACGCAGTATTTT.

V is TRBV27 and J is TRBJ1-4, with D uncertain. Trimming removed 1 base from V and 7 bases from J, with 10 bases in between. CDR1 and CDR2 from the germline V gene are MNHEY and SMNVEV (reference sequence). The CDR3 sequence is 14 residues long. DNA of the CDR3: TGTGCCAGCAGTTTATTGGGGAACGGTGAAAAACTGTTTTTT. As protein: CASSLLGNGEKLFF. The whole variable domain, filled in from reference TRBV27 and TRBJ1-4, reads EAQVTQNPRYLITVTGKKLTVTCSQNMNHEYMSWYRQDPGLGLRQIYYSMNVEVTDKGDVPEGYKVSRKEKRNFPLILESPSPNQTSLYFCASSLLGNGEKLFFGSGTQLSVL.

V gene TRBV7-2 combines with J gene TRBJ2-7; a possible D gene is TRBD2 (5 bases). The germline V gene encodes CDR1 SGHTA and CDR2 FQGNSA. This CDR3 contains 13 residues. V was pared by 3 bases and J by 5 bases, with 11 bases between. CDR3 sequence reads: CASSFAVGNEQYF. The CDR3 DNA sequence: TGTGCCAGCAGCTTCGCAGTCGGGAACGAGCAGTACTTC.

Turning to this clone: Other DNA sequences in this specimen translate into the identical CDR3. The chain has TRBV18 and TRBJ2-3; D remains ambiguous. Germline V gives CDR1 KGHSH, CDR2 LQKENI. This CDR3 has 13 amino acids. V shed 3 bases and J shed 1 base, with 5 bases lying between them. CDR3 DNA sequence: TGTGCCAGCTCACCGTCCGGCACAGATACGCAGTATTTT. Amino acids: CASSPSGTDTQYF.